The T cell receptor (beta chain) described here comes from a study of blood T cell repertoires in COVID-19. Generated by immunoSEQ multiplex PCR, the TCRdb table keeps only in-frame clones and is missing some. Altogether 150,000 to 200,000 clones are present, 80% to 85% being singletons, with the ten largest covering about 5%. This clone was recorded only once. The source is a man between 65 and 85 years old who had been exposed to COVID-19. The sample comprised PBMCs or T cells enriched from blood (not recorded which).

The CDR3 spells CASSLEDRRTYEQYF. CDR3 coding DNA: TGTGCCAGCAGCTTGGAGGACAGGCGAACCTACGAGCAGTACTTC. The J gene is TRBJ2-7, the V gene TRBV9; 7 positions match TRBD1. CDR3 length: 15 residues. Unmatched junction bases numbered 9, after V lost 4 bases and J lost 2 bases. Germline V lookup: CDR1 SGDLS, CDR2 YYNGEE. The entire variable domain, with the rest obtained from reference TRBV9 and TRBJ2-7, is as follows: DSGVTQTPKHLITATGQRVTLRCSPRSGDLSVYWYQQSLDQGLQFLIQYYNGEERAKGNILERFSAQQFPDLHSELNLSSLELGDSALYFCASSLEDRRTYEQYFGPGTRLTVT.